Included here is one T cell receptor (beta chain) sequence, with context. At one end the junction does not follow the germline gene, possibly because of a read error. The entry originates in a study of CD8+CD57+ T cells in acquired aplastic anemia. Study details: Mean yield of DNA from sorted CD4+ and CD8+ cells was 3 to 3.5 ug.

TCR beta VDJ and CDR3 profiles were obtained from a genomic DNA template. TCRdb fed the reads into MiXCR, producing one record per CDR3 protein. The sample carries 200,000 to 250,000 distinct CDR3 sequences, around half recorded once. Individuals selected for sequencing had exhibited CD8+CD57+ cell expansion on flow cytometry. Every patient had severe acquired aplastic anemia. CDR1 and CDR2 from the germline V gene are MNHEY and SMNVEV (reference sequence). The CDR3 loop spans 14 amino acids. Sequencing was performed on sorted CD4+, CD8+, or CD8+CD57+ T cells (not recorded which) from PBMCs. This TCR was sampled from a human donor with aplastic anemia. The J gene is TRBJ1-1, the V gene TRBV27; weak D call: TRBD1 (5 bases). The CDR3 protein is CASTQNEGFTEASF. In DNA, the CDR3 is TGTGCCAGCACCCAGAACGAGGGGTTCACTGAAGCTTCCTTT.